In its sample, the clone carrying this T cell receptor (beta chain) was seen a few times. Its antigen is not known. The length of the CDR3 is 16 residues. Germline V CDR1 and CDR2: SEHNR, FQNEAQ (reference sequence). The J segment lost 2 bases and the V segment lost 1 base, leaving 7 bases of the junction unmatched. This sample was taken from a study of glioma-infiltrating T cells. TCR alpha and beta CDR3 regions were amplified from RNA using iRepertoire nested multiplex PCR. One-step reverse transcription and amplification started from approximately 100-400 ng of tissue mRNA or PBMC total RNA. In TCRdb, the multiplex PCR reads were re-called with MiXCR into one record per CDR3 protein. The sample consists of about 140,000 distinct CDR3 sequences, roughly two fifths of them appearing once. General study points: CDR3 overlap between tissue and blood was very small. Non-neoplastic patients had below-expected tissue-blood divergence, while all gliomas exceeded expectation.

The chain has TRBV7-9 and TRBJ2-5, with 7 positions matching TRBD1. The source material was glioma tissue, nonneoplastic brain tissue, or PBMCs (not recorded which). This TCR was recovered from a human donor with low-grade glioma or glioblastoma, undergoing nonglioma brain surgery, or in good health (not recorded which). CDR3 nucleotide sequence: TGTGCCAGCAGCTTAGGTAACAGGGGCTTTCAAGAGACCCAGTACTTC. It codes for CASSLGNRGFQETQYF.